This is a list of T cell receptor beta chains from one sample in a study of CD8 T cells in ankylosing spondylitis. MiXCR was run by TCRdb on the 5' RACE reads, yielding one entry per CDR3 protein. The sample has roughly 700,000 distinct CDR3 sequences; around 20% are singletons. Material: blood, either unsorted or a sorted T cell fraction (not recorded which). These receptors all come from a male donor with ankylosing spondylitis. The CDR3 runs from the conserved cysteine through the conserved F or W. The order of the fields is J gene, clone size, D gene, CDR3 length, V gene, CDR3 DNA, CDR3 protein. D genes are given only for firm matches. Clone size is shown for a subset of rows, as once, few, many or a class of expanded clone.

TRBJ2-3 | many | TRBD1 | 14 | TRBV5-1 | TGCGCCAGCAGCTTCGACAGGGTGACAGATACGCAGTATTTT | CASSFDRVTDTQYF
TRBJ2-4 | - | TRBD1 | 12 | TRBV11-2 | TGTGCCAGCAGCCCCGACAGGGCCATTCAGTACTTC | CASSPDRAIQYF
TRBJ1-5 | - | - | 17 | TRBV20-1 | TGCAGTGCTAGAGATTATCGGACACAGGGTCCCAATCAGCCCCAGCATTTT | CSARDYRTQGPNQPQHF
TRBJ2-7 | - | - | 13 | TRBV10-3 | TGTGCCATCCGCTCACAGCAGGCCTACGAGCAGTACTTC | CAIRSQQAYEQYF
TRBJ1-2 | - | - | 13 | TRBV18 | TGTGCCAGCTCACCACCCGGGACAATGGGCTACACCTTC | CASSPPGTMGYTF
TRBJ1-1 | few | - | 12 | TRBV20-1 | TGCAGTGCTAGGCAGGGGTTAACTGAAGCTTTCTTT | CSARQGLTEAFF
TRBJ2-4 | - | TRBD2 | 15 | TRBV27 | TGTGCCAGCACTTCCGAGACTAGCGGTGTAGGCAGTCAGTACTTC | CASTSETSGVGSQYF
TRBJ2-7 | - | - | 15 | TRBV7-7 | TGTGCCAGCAGCCAAGGCGCCCGGGGTGGATACGAGCAGTACTTC | CASSQGARGGYEQYF
TRBJ2-1 | few | TRBD2 | 16 | TRBV24-1 | TGTGCCACCAGTTCCCGACTAGCGGAGGGGGGGAATGAGCAGTTCTTC | CATSSRLAEGGNEQFF
TRBJ1-1 | - | - | 15 | TRBV6-1 | TGTGCCAGCAGCCAACGGGCCGTCGGGCGAACTGAAGCTTTCTTT | CASSQRAVGRTEAFF
TRBJ2-2 | - | - | 16 | TRBV19 | TGTGCCAGTAGTATAGACGGGGCCTCAAGCACCGGGGAGCTGTTTTTT | CASSIDGASSTGELFF
TRBJ2-1 | - | - | 13 | TRBV11-2 | TGTGCCAGCAGCTTAGTTTTTGGAAATGAGCAGTTCTTC | CASSLVFGNEQFF
TRBJ2-5 | many | TRBD2 | 16 | TRBV5-1 | TGCGCCAGCAGCCCCGGACTAGCGGGGGGGCAAGAGACCCAGTACTTC | CASSPGLAGGQETQYF
TRBJ2-1 | - | - | 14 | TRBV29-1 | TGCAGCGTTGAAAAAGGGTCCACACACAATGAGCAGTTCTTC | CSVEKGSTHNEQFF
TRBJ1-4 | few | - | 17 | TRBV21-1 | TGTGCCAGCAGCAAACTCGACAGGGGGCTTACTAATGAAAAACTGTTTTTT | CASSKLDRGLTNEKLFF
TRBJ2-1 | - | - | 16 | TRBV7-3 | TGTGCCAGCAGCCCAATTCTAGCGAGCTCCTACAATGAGCAGTTCTTC | CASSPILASSYNEQFF
TRBJ2-7 | few | TRBD2 | 14 | TRBV29-1 | TGCAGCGTTGAAGATCCTAGCGGACGGTACGAGCAGTACTTC | CSVEDPSGRYEQYF
TRBJ1-1 | few | - | 13 | TRBV12-3/TRBV12-4 | TGTGCCAGCAGTCTGTCGCACAGGGATGAAGCTTTCTTT | CASSLSHRDEAFF
TRBJ2-3 | - | - | 14 | TRBV5-1 | TGCGCCAGCAGCCCCAGCGACCGGGGAGATACGCAGTATTTT | CASSPSDRGDTQYF
TRBJ2-7 | few | TRBD1 | 12 | TRBV12-3/TRBV12-4 | TGTGCCAGCAGTCCCGGGACAGGTTCTGGGTACTTC | CASSPGTGSGYF
TRBJ1-1 | - | - | 15 | TRBV5-1 | TGCGCCAGCAGCCCCAACGGACAGACGAACACTGAAGCTTTCTTT | CASSPNGQTNTEAFF
TRBJ2-3 | - | - | 14 | TRBV4-2 | TGTGCCAGCAGCCAAGAGGCTCTCACAGATACGCAGTATTTT | CASSQEALTDTQYF
TRBJ1-1 | few | - | 14 | TRBV20-1 | TGCAGTGCTCCCAAGGCCCTATCGAACACTGAAGCTTTCTTT | CSAPKALSNTEAFF
TRBJ2-2 | - | TRBD2 | 19 | TRBV20-1 | TGCAGTGCTAGACCAACCCTCGGGACTAGCGGGAGGGACGTAGGGGAGCTGTTTTTT | CSARPTLGTSGRDVGELFF
TRBJ1-2 | few | - | 10 | TRBV12-3/TRBV12-4 | TGTGCCAGCAGTTTGGGGAGAGACACCTTC | CASSLGRDTF
TRBJ2-2 | many | TRBD2 | 16 | TRBV4-1 | TGCGCCAGCAGCCGGGGACTAATCGCGAACACCGGGGAGCTGTTTTTT | CASSRGLIANTGELFF
TRBJ1-1 | - | TRBD1 | 18 | TRBV20-1 | TGCAGTGCTAGAGACCCGACGGGACAGGGTGATTCGAACACTGAAGCTTTCTTT | CSARDPTGQGDSNTEAFF
TRBJ2-2 | few | - | 15 | TRBV12-3/TRBV12-4 | TGTGCCAGCAGACCAAGACTTGCGAACACCGGGGAGCTGTTTTTT | CASRPRLANTGELFF
TRBJ2-5 | - | - | 13 | TRBV6-6 | TGTGCCAGCCAAACCGGGGCTCAAGAGACCCAGTACTTC | CASQTGAQETQYF
TRBJ2-1 | - | TRBD2 | 19 | TRBV11-2 | TGTGCCAGCAGCTTAGAGCCAGCGGGGGGACTCAGCTCCTACAATGAGCAGTTCTTC | CASSLEPAGGLSSYNEQFF
TRBJ2-7 | - | - | 14 | TRBV27 | TGTGCCAGCAGTTTATTTGGCCCCTCCTACGAGCAGTACTTC | CASSLFGPSYEQYF
TRBJ1-1 | - | - | 13 | TRBV25-1 | TGTGCCAGCAGTCCGGGGGCGGGCACTGAAGCTTTCTTT | CASSPGAGTEAFF
TRBJ2-7 | - | TRBD1 | 20 | TRBV12-3/TRBV12-4 | TGTGCCAGCAGTCCAGGGGACAGCTCCCAATTTCTTCATAGCTCCTACGAGCAGTACTTC | CASSPGDSSQFLHSSYEQYF
TRBJ2-5 | - | TRBD2 | 14 | TRBV15 | TGTGCCACCAGACCAAGGGGACTACAAGAGACCCAGTACTTC | CATRPRGLQETQYF
TRBJ1-2 | - | - | 14 | TRBV6-5 | TGTGCCAGCAGTTACCCCGGGACCGCAGGGGGCTACACCTTC | CASSYPGTAGGYTF
TRBJ1-1 | - | - | 16 | TRBV7-8 | TGTGCCAGCAGCTTAGTGCTCCACCTTCTCCCCACTGAAGCTTTCTTT | CASSLVLHLLPTEAFF